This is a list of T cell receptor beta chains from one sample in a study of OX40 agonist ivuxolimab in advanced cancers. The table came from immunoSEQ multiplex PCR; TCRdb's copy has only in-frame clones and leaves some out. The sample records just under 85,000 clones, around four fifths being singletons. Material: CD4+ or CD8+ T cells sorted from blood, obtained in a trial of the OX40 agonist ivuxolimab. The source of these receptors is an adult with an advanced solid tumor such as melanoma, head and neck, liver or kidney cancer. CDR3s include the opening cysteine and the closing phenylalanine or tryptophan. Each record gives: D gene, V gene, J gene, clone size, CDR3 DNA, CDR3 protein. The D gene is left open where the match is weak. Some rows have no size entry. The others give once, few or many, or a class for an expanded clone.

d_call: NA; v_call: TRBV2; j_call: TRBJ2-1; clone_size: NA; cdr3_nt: TGTGCCAGCGGGACTTACAATGAGCAGTTCTTC; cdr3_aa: CASGTYNEQFF
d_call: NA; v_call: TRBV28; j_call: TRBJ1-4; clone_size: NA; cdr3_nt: TGTGCCAGCAGTGGCCAGTTGTGGGGTGAAAAACTGTTTTTT; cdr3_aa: CASSGQLWGEKLFF
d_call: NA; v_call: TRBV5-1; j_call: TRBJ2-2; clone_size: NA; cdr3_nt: TGCGCCAGCAGCGAGACACAGAACACCGGGGAGCTGTTTTTT; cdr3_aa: CASSETQNTGELFF
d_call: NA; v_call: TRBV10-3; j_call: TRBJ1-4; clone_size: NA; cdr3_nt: TGTGCCATCAGCACCGACAGAGAGGAAAAACTGTTTTTT; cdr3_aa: CAISTDREEKLFF
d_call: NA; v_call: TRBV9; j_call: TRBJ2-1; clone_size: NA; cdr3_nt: TGTGCCAGCAGCGTAGAAAATGGGGAGCAGTTCTTC; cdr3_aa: CASSVENGEQFF
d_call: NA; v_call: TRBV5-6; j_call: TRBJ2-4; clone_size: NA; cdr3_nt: TGTGCCAGCAGCTTGAAGGTGTCAGGCATTCAGTACTTC; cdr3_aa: CASSLKVSGIQYF
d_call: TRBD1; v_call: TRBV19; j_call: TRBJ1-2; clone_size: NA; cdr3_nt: TGTGCCAGTAAAGACAGGGGCAGGGACTACACCTTC; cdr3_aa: CASKDRGRDYTF
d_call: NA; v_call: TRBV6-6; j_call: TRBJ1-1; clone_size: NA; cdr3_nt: TGTGCCAGCAGTACAAATACACGAAGGAACACTGAAGCTTTCTTT; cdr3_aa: CASSTNTRRNTEAFF
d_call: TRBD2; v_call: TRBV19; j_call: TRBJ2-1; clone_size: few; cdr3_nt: TGTGCCAGTAGTAGAGCTGGGACTAGCGGGGGGCCTAGCTCCTACAATGAGCAGTTCTTC; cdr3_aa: CASSRAGTSGGPSSYNEQFF
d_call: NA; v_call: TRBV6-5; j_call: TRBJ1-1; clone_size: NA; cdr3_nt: TGTGCCAGCAGTTTCAGGGGCACTGAAGCTTTCTTT; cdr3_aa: CASSFRGTEAFF
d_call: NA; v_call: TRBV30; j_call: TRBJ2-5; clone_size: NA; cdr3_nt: TGTGCCTGGAGAAGGGGGAAGGAAGAGACCCAGTACTTC; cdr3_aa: CAWRRGKEETQYF
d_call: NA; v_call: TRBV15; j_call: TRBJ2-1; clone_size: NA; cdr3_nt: TGTGCCACCAGCAGAAGACAGAATGAGCAGTTCTTC; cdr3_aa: CATSRRQNEQFF
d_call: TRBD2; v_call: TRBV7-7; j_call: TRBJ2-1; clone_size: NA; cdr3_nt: TGTGCCAGCAGCCCCCGACTAGCGGGGGGCGATGAGCAGTTCTTC; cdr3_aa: CASSPRLAGGDEQFF
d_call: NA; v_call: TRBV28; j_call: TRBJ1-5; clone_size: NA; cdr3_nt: TGTGCCAGCAGCTTTGGGGGGGCCGGCAATCAGCCCCAGCATTTT; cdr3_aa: CASSFGGAGNQPQHF
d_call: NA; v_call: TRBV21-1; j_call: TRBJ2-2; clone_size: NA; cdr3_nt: TGTGCCAGCAGCAAAGACAGTAGCGGGGGGGCGAACACCGGGGAGCTGTTTTTT; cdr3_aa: CASSKDSSGGANTGELFF
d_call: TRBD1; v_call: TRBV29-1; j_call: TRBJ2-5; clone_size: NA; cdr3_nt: TGCAGCGCAACGACAGGGGAGGAGACCCAGTACTTC; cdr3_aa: CSATTGEETQYF
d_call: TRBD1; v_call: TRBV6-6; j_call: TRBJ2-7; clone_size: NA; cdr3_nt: TGTGCCAGCAGTTCGCCGGGACAGGGTCTCCCCGAGCAGTACTTC; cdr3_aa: CASSSPGQGLPEQYF
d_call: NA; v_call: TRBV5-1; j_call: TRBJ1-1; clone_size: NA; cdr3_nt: TGCGCCAGCAGCCCTCCCTCAGAGAACACTGAAGCTTTCTTT; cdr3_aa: CASSPPSENTEAFF
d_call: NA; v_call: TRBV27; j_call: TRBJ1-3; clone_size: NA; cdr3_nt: TGTGCCAGCAGTTTAGACGGGTTCTCTGGAAACACCATATATTTT; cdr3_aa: CASSLDGFSGNTIYF
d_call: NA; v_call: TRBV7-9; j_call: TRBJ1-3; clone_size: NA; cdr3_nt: TGTGCCAGCAGATTGGACAACTCTGGAAACACCATATATTTT; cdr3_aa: CASRLDNSGNTIYF
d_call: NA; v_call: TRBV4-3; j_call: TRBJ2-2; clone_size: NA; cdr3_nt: TGCGCCAGCAGCCGAGAGGGGGTCGGGGAGCTGTTTTTT; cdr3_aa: CASSREGVGELFF
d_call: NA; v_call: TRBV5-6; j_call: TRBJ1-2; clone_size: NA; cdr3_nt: TGTGCCAGCAGCTATAGATCGACTGGCTACACCTTC; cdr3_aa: CASSYRSTGYTF
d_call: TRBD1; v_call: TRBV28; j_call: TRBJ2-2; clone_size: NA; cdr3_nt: TGTGCCAGCAGGGCCCATACTCAGGGGGCTCGCACCGGGGAGCTGTTTTTT; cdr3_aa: CASRAHTQGARTGELFF
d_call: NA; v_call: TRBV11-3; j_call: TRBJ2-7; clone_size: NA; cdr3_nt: TGTGCCAGCAGCCCATCTCCGGCCCCAGCCTACGAGCAGTACTTC; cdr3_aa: CASSPSPAPAYEQYF
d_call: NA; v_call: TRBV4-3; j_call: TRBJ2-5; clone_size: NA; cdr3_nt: TGCGCCAGCAGCCGCCTCGGACAGCGAGGGACCCAGTACTTC; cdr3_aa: CASSRLGQRGTQYF
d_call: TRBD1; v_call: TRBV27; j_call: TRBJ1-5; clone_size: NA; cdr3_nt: TGTGCCAGCAGTTTGGGGGGACAGGGGACGAATCAGCCCCAGCATTTT; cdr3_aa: CASSLGGQGTNQPQHF
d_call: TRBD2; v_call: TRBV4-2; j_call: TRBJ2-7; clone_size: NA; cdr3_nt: TGTGCCAGCAGCCAAGCCCCCGCAGGACTAGCGGGGGCCCCTTCGGGGGAGCAGTACTTC; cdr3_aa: CASSQAPAGLAGAPSGEQYF
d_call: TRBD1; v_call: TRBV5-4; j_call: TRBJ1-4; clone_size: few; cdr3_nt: TGTGCCAGCAGCTTTGCAGGGGGCGCAACTAATGAAAAACTGTTTTTT; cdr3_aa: CASSFAGGATNEKLFF
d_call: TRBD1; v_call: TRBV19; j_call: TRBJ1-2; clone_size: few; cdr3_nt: TGTGCCAGTAGCTCCCGGGACAGGGGGCTCTTGGGCTACACCTTC; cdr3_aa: CASSSRDRGLLGYTF
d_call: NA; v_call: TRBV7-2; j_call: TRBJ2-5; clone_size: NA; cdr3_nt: TGTGCCAGCAGCCCTGGTAGGGTGGAGACCCAGTACTTC; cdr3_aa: CASSPGRVETQYF
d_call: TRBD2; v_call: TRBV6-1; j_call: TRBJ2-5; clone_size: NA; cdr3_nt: TGTGCCACCCTAGCGGACTGGGTGAAGACCCAGTACTTC; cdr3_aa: CATLADWVKTQYF
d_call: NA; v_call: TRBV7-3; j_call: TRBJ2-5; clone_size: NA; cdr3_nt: TGTGCCAGCAGCTTAAACCCACCCGGGACACCGGGGGAGACCCAGTACTTC; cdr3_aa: CASSLNPPGTPGETQYF
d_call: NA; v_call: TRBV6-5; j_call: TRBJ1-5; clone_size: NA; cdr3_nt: TGTGCCAGCAAATTGGACACCCGTAGCAATCAGCCCCAGCATTTT; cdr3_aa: CASKLDTRSNQPQHF
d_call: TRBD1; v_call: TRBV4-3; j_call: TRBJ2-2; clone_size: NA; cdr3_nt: TGCGCCAGCGGGGGACAGGTAGCTTCGGAGCTGTTTTTT; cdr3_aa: CASGGQVASELFF
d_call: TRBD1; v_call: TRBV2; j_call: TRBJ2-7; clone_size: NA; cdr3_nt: TGTGCCAGCAGTGAGAGTCGGGACAGGGATCTCTACGAGCAGTACTTC; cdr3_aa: CASSESRDRDLYEQYF
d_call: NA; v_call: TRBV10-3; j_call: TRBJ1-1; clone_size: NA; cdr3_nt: TGTGCCATCAGTGGCGGGACCTTGAACACTGAAGCTTTCTTT; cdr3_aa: CAISGGTLNTEAFF
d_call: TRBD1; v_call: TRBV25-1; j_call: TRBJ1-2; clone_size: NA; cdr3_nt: TGTGCCAGCAGTGAAGGACAGGGGGGCAGGGGCTACACCTTC; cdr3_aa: CASSEGQGGRGYTF
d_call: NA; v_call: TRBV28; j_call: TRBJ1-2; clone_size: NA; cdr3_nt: TGTGCCAGCAGCTTGGGGGTAGACTATGGCTACACCTTC; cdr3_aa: CASSLGVDYGYTF
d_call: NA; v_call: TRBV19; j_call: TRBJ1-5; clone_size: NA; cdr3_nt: TGTGCCAGTAGTATATCGGACAGAGCAGGGAGTCAGCCCCAGCATTTT; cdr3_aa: CASSISDRAGSQPQHF
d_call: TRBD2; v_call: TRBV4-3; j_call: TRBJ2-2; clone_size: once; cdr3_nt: TGCGCCAGCAGCCCCCTAATCACTAGCGGCACCGGGGAGCTGTTTTTT; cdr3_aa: CASSPLITSGTGELFF
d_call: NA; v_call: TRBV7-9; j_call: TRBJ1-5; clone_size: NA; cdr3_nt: TGTGCCAGCAGCTTAGATGGGCTCCCCGGGCCCCAGCATTTT; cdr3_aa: CASSLDGLPGPQHF
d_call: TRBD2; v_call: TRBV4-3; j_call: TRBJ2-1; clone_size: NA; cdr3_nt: TGCGCCAGCAGCCAAGTAGCAGCGGGGGGGCCTCGGAATGAGCAGTTCTTC; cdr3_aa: CASSQVAAGGPRNEQFF
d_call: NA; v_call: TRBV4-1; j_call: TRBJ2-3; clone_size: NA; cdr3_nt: TGCGCCAGCAGCCAAGATAAGGGCAGACCGTCCGATACGCAGTATTTT; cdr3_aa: CASSQDKGRPSDTQYF
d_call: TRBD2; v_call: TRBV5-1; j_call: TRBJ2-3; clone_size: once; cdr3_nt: TGCGCCAGCAGCTGGGGGGAGGGGCAGGGTCCAAATACGCAGTATTTT; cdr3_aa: CASSWGEGQGPNTQYF
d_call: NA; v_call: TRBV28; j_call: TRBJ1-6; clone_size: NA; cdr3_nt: TGTGCCAGCAGTCCCCCGTTAGGGTGGTCCTATAATTCACCCCTCCACTTT; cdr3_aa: CASSPPLGWSYNSPLHF
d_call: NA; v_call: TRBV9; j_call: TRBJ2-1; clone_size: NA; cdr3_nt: TGTGCCAGCAGCGTCGGCGGGCTAGTAGTAGGGGACAATGAGCAGTTCTTC; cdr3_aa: CASSVGGLVVGDNEQFF
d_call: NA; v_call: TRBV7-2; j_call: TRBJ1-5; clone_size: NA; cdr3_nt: TGTGCCAGCAGCTTACCCAATCAGCCCCAGCATTTT; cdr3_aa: CASSLPNQPQHF
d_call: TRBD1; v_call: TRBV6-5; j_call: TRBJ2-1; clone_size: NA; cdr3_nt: TGTGCCAGCAATGACGGACAGGGCTACAATGAGCAGTTCTTC; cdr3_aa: CASNDGQGYNEQFF
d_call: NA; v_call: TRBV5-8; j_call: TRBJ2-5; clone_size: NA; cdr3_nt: TGTGCCAGCAGCTTGAAGATTGGCAGGGGCGAAGAGACCCAGTACTTC; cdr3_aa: CASSLKIGRGEETQYF
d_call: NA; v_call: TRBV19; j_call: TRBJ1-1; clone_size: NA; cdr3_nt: TGTGCCAGTAGTATAGATCATGCAGAAGCTTTCTTT; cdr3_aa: CASSIDHAEAFF
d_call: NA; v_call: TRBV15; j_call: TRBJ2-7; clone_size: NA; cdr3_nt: TGTGCCACCAGCAGACAGTTTTCTACCCCTTACGAGCAGTACTTC; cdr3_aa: CATSRQFSTPYEQYF
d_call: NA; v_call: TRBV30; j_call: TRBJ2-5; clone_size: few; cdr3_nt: TGTGCCTGGAGTACCGGTACTCCTACCCAGTACTTC; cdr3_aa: CAWSTGTPTQYF
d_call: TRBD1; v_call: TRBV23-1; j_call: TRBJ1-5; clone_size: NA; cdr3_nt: TGCGCCAGCAGACAAACATCAGGGGGGGTCTATAGCAATCAGCCCCAGCATTTT; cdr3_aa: CASRQTSGGVYSNQPQHF